Sequencing of this T cell receptor (beta chain) was carried out in a study of cytomegalovirus exposure and HLA in healthy donors. The V end was cut by 5 bases, the J end by 7 bases, with 15 bases between. The germline gives CDR1 MNHEY, CDR2 SVGAGI. The CDR3 totals 14 residues. PCR involved 60 Vbeta and 13 Jbeta primers. Generated by immunoSEQ multiplex PCR, the TCRdb table keeps only in-frame clones and is missing some. The repertoire holds about 190,000 clones, with around 86% as singletons. Donors were nominally healthy when sampled, though unrecorded immune exposures were likely. The receptor was derived from a woman aged 18-30 years in good health and CMV-seronegative. The sample comprised PBMCs. The chain is built from TRBV6-5 and TRBJ1-5; tentatively, D is TRBD1 (6 bases). The CDR3 reads CASSMGHLLQPQHF. The DNA of the CDR3 is TGTGCCAGCAGTATGGGACACCTTTTGCAGCCCCAGCATTTT.